The clone carrying this T cell receptor (beta chain) was counted a few times. The data stem from a study of T-cell reconstitution after alpha-beta-depleted transplantation in children. V was pared by 2 bases and J by 12 bases, with 24 bases of the junction left unmatched. Germline lookup yields CDR1 SGHDN and CDR2 FVKESK. This CDR3 comprises 18 residues. Preparation of the TCRbeta library was carried out with unique molecular identifiers. TCRdb re-analysed the PCR reads in MiXCR, keeping a single row per CDR3 protein. The sample lists 500,000 to 600,000 distinct CDR3 sequences; 15% to 20% were seen once.

The receptor's source is a human donor who donated a stem cell graft to a child with acute lymphoblastic leukemia. The sample here was PBMCs from the stem cell graft donor, taken from the stem cell graft. V usage is TRBV14 and J usage is TRBJ2-7; 8 bases align to TRBD2. DNA for the CDR3: TGTGCCAGCAGCCAATCATTCGGTTTGCGGGAGGCTTCCGGCAATCGGTACTTC. This gives the protein CASSQSFGLREASGNRYF. Using reference TRBV14 and TRBJ2-7 for the parts outside the CDR3, the full variable domain is EAGVTQFPSHSVIEKGQTVTLRCDPISGHDNLYWYRRVMGKEIKFLLHFVKESKQDESGMPNNRFLAERTGGTYSTLKVQPAELEDSGVYFCASSQSFGLREASGNRYFGPGTRLTVT.